The next 24 T cell receptor beta chains were all read from a single sample in a study of blood T cell repertoires in COVID-19. Profiled with immunoSEQ multiplex PCR; TCRdb holds only in-frame clones, not every one. The top ten clones hold around 2.9% of a sample with 400,000 or so clones, roughly 86% of them seen once. The sample consisted of peripheral blood. All receptors come from a human donor in a cohort sampled during active COVID-19.

The V and J genes are TRBV24-1 and TRBJ2-7, with 7 bases lining up with TRBD1. Losses at the gene ends were 9 bases for V and 1 base for J; bases not matched to a gene: 11. The germline CDR1 and CDR2 sequences are KGHDR and SFDVKD. This CDR3 is 15 amino acids long. CDR3 nucleotides: TGTGCCACCGGCCCTCGGACAGGTCAATCCTACGAGCAGTACTTC. Translating gives CATGPRTGQSYEQYF.

The chain is built from TRBV13 and TRBJ1-1; TRBD1 matches at 7 bases. CDR1 is PRHDT, CDR2 FYEKMQ, per germline (reference sequence). The CDR3 is 16 residues long. Trimming took 1 base from V and 1 from J; bases not matched to a gene: 6. The CDR3 sequence is CASSLEQGPGNTEAFF. CDR3 DNA: TGTGCCAGCAGCTTAGAACAGGGGCCGGGGAACACTGAAGCTTTCTTT.

About this clone: A junction end diverges from the germline sequence, so it may reflect a read error. The chain carries TRBV30 and TRBJ1-2; D unclear. CDR1 GTSNPN and CDR2 SVGIG come from the germline V gene (reference sequence). The CDR3 spans 8 residues. In nucleotides, the CDR3 is TGTGCCTGGAACCGGGATTACTTC. This sequence encodes CAWNRDYF.

This chain uses TRBV28 with TRBJ1-2; 10 nucleotides match TRBD1. V was clipped by 6 bases and J by 3 bases; unmatched bases: 4. The CDR3 spans 14 residues. Germline V gene lookup returns CDR1 MDHEN and CDR2 SYDVKM. In nucleotides, the CDR3 is TGTGCCAGCAGCTTGGGGACAGGGGACTATGGCTACACCTTC. Translated: CASSLGTGDYGYTF.

V gene TRBV7-9 combines with J gene TRBJ2-1; 9 bases map to TRBD2. Per the germline V gene, CDR1 is SEHNR and CDR2 is FQNEAQ (reference sequence). J gave up 15 bases and V 0 bases, and 6 bases lay outside the gene matches. This CDR3 spans 13 amino acids. The chain's CDR3 is CASSLASGGSWFF. The CDR3 DNA reads TGTGCCAGCAGCTTAGCCAGCGGGGGGTCGTGGTTCTTC.

The chain uses TRBV6-5 and TRBJ2-6, with D tentatively TRBD2 (5 bases). Germline CDR1 is MNHEY and CDR2 is SVGAGI. This CDR3 region has 15 residues. The germline V and J ends were trimmed by 4 bases and 0 bases, with 7 bases remaining between them. CDR3 coding DNA: TGTGCCAGCAGTTTCGGGGACTCTGGGGCCAACGTCCTGACTTTC. This gives the protein CASSFGDSGANVLTF.

This chain uses TRBV7-3 with TRBJ2-1; 13 positions agree with TRBD2. J lost 8 bases, V lost 5 bases, and 6 bases had no gene match. This CDR3 comprises 15 residues. The germline CDR1 and CDR2 sequences are SGHTA and FQGTGA. The DNA of the CDR3 is TGTGCCAGCAGCCTCGGGACTAGCGGGACCTATGAGCAGTTCTTC. This encodes CASSLGTSGTYEQFF. Full variable domain (missing parts from reference TRBV7-3 and TRBJ2-1): GAGVSQTPSNKVTEKGKYVELRCDPISGHTALYWYRQSLGQGPEFLIYFQGTGAADDSGLPNDRFFAVRPEGSVSTLKIQRTERGDSAVYLCASSLGTSGTYEQFFGPGTRLTVL.

This chain joins TRBV7-7 and TRBJ2-5; tentative D call: TRBD1 (6 bases). CDR3 size: 14 residues. Per the germline V gene, CDR1 is SSHAT and CDR2 is FNYEAQ (reference sequence). Trimming stripped 5 bases from V and 7 bases from J, with 17 bases between. DNA for the CDR3: TGTGCCAGCAGCAAAAACAGGGATTTGGGGACCCAGTACTTC. This gives the protein CASSKNRDLGTQYF.

The rearrangement uses TRBV3-1 (or the pseudogene TRBV3-2) and TRBJ2-7; tentative D call: TRBD2 (6 bases). This CDR3 comprises 15 residues. The germline V gene encodes CDR1 LGHDT and CDR2 YNNKEL (reference sequence). V lost 0 bases and J lost 6, with 15 bases in between. The CDR3 DNA reads TGTGCCAGCAGCCAAGATTTTCGGAGGGAGGTCGAGCAGTACTTC. It encodes CASSQDFRREVEQYF.

This rearrangement joins TRBV7-3 to TRBJ1-2; perhaps TRBD1 as D (6 bases). V lost 4 bases and J lost 2, with 14 bases in between. The CDR3 covers 15 residues. Per the germline V gene, CDR1 is SGHTA and CDR2 is FQGTGA. DNA of the CDR3: TGTGCCAGCAGCTCGACAGGATTAGTAAACTATGGCTACACCTTC. Its translation is CASSSTGLVNYGYTF.

The J gene is TRBJ1-2, the V gene TRBV29-1, with D perhaps TRBD1 (6 bases). This CDR3 contains 13 residues. V was clipped by 5 bases and J by 2 bases, with 12 bases between them. The germline V gene encodes CDR1 SQVTM and CDR2 ANQGSEA. The CDR3 DNA sequence: TGCAGCGTTATTATTACAGGGAACTATGGCTACACCTTC. The encoded protein is CSVIITGNYGYTF.

V gene TRBV6-2 or TRBV6-3 combines with J gene TRBJ2-3; TRBD1 matches 12 bases. V shed 0 bases and J 3 bases; nucleotides not matched to a gene: 4. Per germline, CDR1 MNHEY and CDR2 SVGEGT. The CDR3 sequence is 17 residues long. This chain's CDR3 is CASSYSGQGASTDTQYF. The DNA of the CDR3 is TGTGCCAGCAGTTACTCGGGACAGGGGGCATCTACAGATACGCAGTATTTT.

The genes are TRBV5-6 and TRBJ2-5; D might be TRBD2 (5 bases). CDR1 and CDR2 from the germline V gene are SGHDT and YYEEEE. V shed 0 bases and J shed 7 bases, with 16 bases lying between them. This CDR3 comprises 15 residues. The CDR3 loop is CASSLAPGSKGTQYF. DNA of the CDR3: TGTGCCAGCAGCTTGGCCCCGGGAAGTAAAGGGACCCAGTACTTC.

The V gene is TRBV7-2, the J gene TRBJ2-5; D is undetermined. The CDR3 length is 16 residues. V gave up 3 bases and J gave up 2 bases, with 16 bases separating them. CDR1 and CDR2 from the germline V gene are SGHTA and FQGNSA. CDR3 coding DNA: TGTGCCAGCAGCTTTGGGTTCATGACAAGTCAAGAGACCCAGTACTTC. Its protein product is CASSFGFMTSQETQYF.

The J gene is TRBJ2-5, the V gene TRBV5-1, with 8 bases lining up with TRBD1. CDR3 size: 15 residues. Germline trimming cut 5 bases from V and 5 bases from J; bases unmatched to any gene: 11. Germline loops: CDR1 SGHRS, CDR2 YFSETQ. The CDR3 bases are TGCGCCAGCAGGCAACGACAGGGGAATGGGGAGACCCAGTACTTC. It yields the protein CASRQRQGNGETQYF.

V usage is TRBV4-2 and J usage is TRBJ1-4; TRBD1 matches at 10 bases. This CDR3 has 14 residues. With 4 bases clipped from V and 8 bases from J, the junction kept 4 bases outside the gene matches. In germline, CDR1 is LGHNA, CDR2 YNFKEQ. The CDR3 region is CASSLGQGDEKLFF. The CDR3 bases are TGTGCCAGCAGCCTCGGACAGGGGGACGAAAAACTGTTTTTT.

The chain couples TRBV5-1 to TRBJ2-1, with 8 positions matching TRBD2. Looked up from germline, CDR1 is SGHRS and CDR2 is YFSETQ. The CDR3 consists of 16 residues. J gave up 2 bases and V 0 bases, and 4 bases lay outside the gene matches. CDR3 in DNA: TGCGCCAGCAGCTTGGTCGGGACTAGGCCCTACAATGAGCAGTTCTTC. Residues: CASSLVGTRPYNEQFF.

The rearrangement uses TRBV13 and TRBJ2-2, with TRBD1 matching 7 bases. The CDR3 sequence is 15 residues long. V shed 4 bases, J shed 5 bases, and the junction held 7 bases outside the gene matches. Germline assignment: CDR1 PRHDT and CDR2 FYEKMQ (reference sequence). DNA of the CDR3: TGTGCCAGCAGCTACACAGGGGTTGGGACCGGGGAGCTGTTTTTT. The encoded protein is CASSYTGVGTGELFF. Filled out from reference TRBV13 and TRBJ2-2, the complete variable domain reads AAGVIQSPRHLIKEKRETATLKCYPIPRHDTVYWYQQGPGQDPQFLISFYEKMQSDKGSIPDRFSAQQFSDYHSELNMSSLELGDSALYFCASSYTGVGTGELFFGEGSRLTVL.

The chain uses TRBV5-1 and TRBJ2-7; TRBD1 matches 9 bases. Germline CDR1 SGHRS, CDR2 YFSETQ. The CDR3 runs 18 residues. After removal of 0 bases from V and 5 bases from J, the junction contained 15 bases not matched to a gene. The CDR3 bases are TGCGCCAGCAGCTTGGCCGCACAGGGGGCGCAAGGTACCCACGAGCAGTACTTC. Translated: CASSLAAQGAQGTHEQYF.

The rearrangement uses TRBV7-3 and TRBJ1-2; no firm D call. V was shortened by 5 bases and J by 5 bases, with 12 bases between the two germline ends. The CDR3 is 13 residues long. The germline CDR1 and CDR2 sequences are SGHTA and FQGTGA. DNA for the CDR3: TGTGCCAGCAGCCCTAACCCAGGTTATGGCTACACCTTC. As protein: CASSPNPGYGYTF.

This rearrangement joins TRBV7-9 to TRBJ2-1, with TRBD2 matching over 8 bases. This CDR3 comprises 13 residues. With V trimmed by 0 bases and J by 14 bases, 6 bases remained unmatched. Looked up from germline, CDR1 is SEHNR and CDR2 is FQNEAQ (reference sequence). The CDR3 DNA follows: TGTGCCAGCAGCTTAGCACAACCGGGACTAGAGTTCTTC. This gives the protein CASSLAQPGLEFF.

The chain employs TRBV7-3 and TRBJ2-2, with TRBD1 matching 9 bases. The CDR3 loop spans 15 amino acids. The germline gives CDR1 SGHTA, CDR2 FQGTGA. V lost 5 bases to trimming and J lost 5 bases; unmatched junction nucleotides: 6. This CDR3 reads CASSRQGGGTGELFF. The CDR3 DNA sequence: TGTGCCAGCAGCAGACAGGGGGGGGGAACCGGGGAGCTGTTTTTT.

The CDR3 region is CASSSVTSGRGEQFF. As DNA, the CDR3 is TGTGCCAGCAGTTCCGTGACTAGCGGGAGAGGTGAGCAGTTCTTC. This chain connects TRBV6-5 to TRBJ2-1; 12 nucleotides align to TRBD2. Per germline, CDR1 MNHEY and CDR2 SVGAGI. The CDR3 runs 15 residues. The V segment lost 4 bases and the J segment 9 bases; nucleotides outside the gene matches: 7.

The rearrangement joins TRBV11-2 to TRBJ2-1; TRBD2 aligns across 11 bases. Unmatched junction bases numbered 9, after V lost 4 bases and J lost 4 bases. The CDR3 runs 17 residues. Germline CDR1 SGHAT, CDR2 FQNNGV. The CDR3 DNA sequence: TGTGCCAGCAGCTCTTTTAGCGGGGGGGCGGTTTACAATGAGCAGTTCTTC. This translates into CASSSFSGGAVYNEQFF.